What follows describes a single T cell receptor beta chain. What antigen it recognizes has not been identified. No base-level quality is on record; no much larger clone is a single base apart. These data originate in a study of T cell responses to AZD1222 COVID-19 vaccine (dated by TCRdb to about 2021). At the level of the whole study: AZD1222 recipients whose second dose came at about 4 weeks and those whose second dose came at about 12 weeks were combined into one group, since spike-specific TCR depth and breadth did not differ between the two schedules. Trial participants were enrolled into age subgroups of 18-55, 56-69 and 70-plus years, which contained roughly 150, 30 and 60 TCR-sequenced participants, respectively. A total of approximately 250 trial participants underwent TCR sequencing, of whom 207 had received two doses of AZD1222 and roughly 26 had received two doses of the MenACWY control vaccine. General conclusions and limits of the study: Vaccine-associated CD4 TCRs spanned the whole spike protein, with dominant responses in regions 160-218 and 743-854. Reportedly, almost half of the unique spike-specific TCRs recognized epitopes lying outside the regions that are mutated in the B.1.351 and B.1.1.7 variants. Most participants were white British and females outnumbered males, and the authors suggested that clonal diversity may have been underestimated. A significant rise in spike-specific TCR breadth and depth was observed after two AZD1222 doses relative to day 0 and relative to MenACWY recipients. In the small 56-69-year group, the increase in depth fell short of significance, most likely because of low power. Only a handful of AZD1222 recipients were SARS-CoV-2 seropositive at baseline, limiting conclusions about previously exposed vaccinees. Because no day 14 peak-response samples were available, the repertoires could be characterized only after the peak T cell response.

V was cut back by 4 bases and J by 4 bases, leaving a gap of 10 bases between them. From the cysteine through the phenylalanine, the CDR3 covers 13 amino acids. The entry retains the CDR3 DNA only, 39 bases that are in frame from base 1. Reading the germline V gene gives CDR1 ENHRY and CDR2 SYGVKD. The time point label on this specimen signifies: baseline before first vaccination. Vaccinee samples came from UK trials COV001 and COV002, including a single-blind randomized controlled phase 2/3 trial of AZD1222 (ChAdOx1 nCoV-19) in healthy adults. For TCRbeta chain sequencing, PBMC samples from trial participants were taken at day 0 and at day 28 after the second dose. The CDR3 regions of human TCRbeta chains were subjected to immunosequencing. The original pipeline was this. Repertoire TCRs were checked for matches against a reference library of SARS-CoV-2-specific TCRs that had been generated using the MIRA antigen-specificity platform. Breadth was defined as the fraction of unique TCRs that were SARS-CoV-2-associated, and depth was defined as the fraction of total T cells that were SARS-CoV-2-associated. Using the MIRA data, each spike-specific TCR was assigned both to the spike region to which the TCR was reactive and to a CD4 or CD8 class. Log10-transformed breadth and depth values were compared by one-way ANOVA with Sidak's multiple comparisons tests. In its TCRdb copy, this immuneACCESS table keeps in-frame sequences only and misses some clones. Where compared with another copy, unresolved V genes explain less than half of these, and the others have no known cause. The V and J calls and clone size come from that table; D and trimming were worked out from the DNA. The table for this sample lists about 130,000 clones; under 90% of them were counted only once. About a fifth of the sample is held by the ten biggest clonotypes.

The source was peripheral blood, collected on day 0 of AZD1222 vaccination. The sequence came from an adult in good health. Recombination joined TRBV10-3 with TRBJ1-1, with the D gene call left open. Read as DNA, the sequence is TGTGCCATCAGTGCTGAGGTTCGCACTGAAGCTTTCTTT. It specifies CAISAEVRTEAFF.